This entry concerns a single T cell receptor beta chain. This specimen comes from a study of cytomegalovirus exposure and HLA in healthy donors. The germline V gene has CDR1 SQVTM and CDR2 ANQGSEA. This CDR3 comprises 15 residues. V lost 5 bases to trimming and J lost 1 base, with 16 bases between them. Amplification used 60 Vbeta primers and 13 Jbeta primers. The method was immunoSEQ multiplex PCR; TCRdb's version includes in-frame clones alone and lacks a portion of them. The sample lists about 110,000 clones; 65% to 80% were seen once. Sequenced input: PBMCs. This receptor was taken from a man in his sixties in good health and CMV-seronegative. This chain uses TRBV29-1 with TRBJ2-3; D perhaps matches TRBD1 (5 bases). The CDR3 protein is CSVSPWARGTDTQYF. CDR3 coding DNA: TGCAGCGTTTCTCCATGGGCCAGGGGCACAGATACGCAGTATTTT.